These T cell receptor beta chains were read from a single sample in a study of cytomegalovirus exposure and HLA in healthy donors. Only in-frame clones appear in the TCRdb table, and some are missing; sequencing was by immunoSEQ multiplex PCR. Counted here are over 150,000 clones, over 70% occurring once; the ten biggest clones make up about 3.8%. Sequenced sample: PBMCs. These receptor sequences come from an older woman in good health and CMV-seropositive. CDR3s include the opening cysteine and the closing phenylalanine or tryptophan. Each record gives: clone size, J gene, V gene, D gene, CDR3 DNA, CDR3 protein. A D gene is named only where the DNA matches it firmly. Expanded clones get a size class; other rows say once, few or many, or leave the size out.

abundance: .; j_gene: TRBJ2-1; v_gene: TRBV5-4; d_gene: TRBD2; CDR3nt: TGTGCCAGCAGCCCAACTAGCGCCCTTGAGCAGTTCTTC; CDR3aa: CASSPTSALEQFF
abundance: .; j_gene: TRBJ2-7; v_gene: TRBV28; d_gene: TRBD2; CDR3nt: TGTGCCAGCAGACCTAGCGGGAGCTCCTACGAGCAGTACTTC; CDR3aa: CASRPSGSSYEQYF
abundance: few; j_gene: TRBJ1-6; v_gene: TRBV10-3; d_gene: TRBD1; CDR3nt: TGTGCCATCAGTGCGTCTGGACAGGGAAATTCACCCCTCCACTTT; CDR3aa: CAISASGQGNSPLHF
abundance: few; j_gene: TRBJ1-5; v_gene: TRBV6-1; d_gene: .; CDR3nt: TGTGCCAGCAGTGAAGTACGGCAGGTCGGCAATCAGCCCCAGCATTTT; CDR3aa: CASSEVRQVGNQPQHF
abundance: .; j_gene: TRBJ2-5; v_gene: TRBV10-3; d_gene: .; CDR3nt: TGTGCCATCAGTGAAGGTAGTACAGCTCAAGAGACCCAGTACTTC; CDR3aa: CAISEGSTAQETQYF
abundance: .; j_gene: TRBJ1-1; v_gene: TRBV6-5; d_gene: .; CDR3nt: TGTGCCAGCATCACCCAGGGGACTGAAGCTTTCTTT; CDR3aa: CASITQGTEAFF
abundance: .; j_gene: TRBJ2-7; v_gene: TRBV27; d_gene: .; CDR3nt: TGTGCCAGCAGTAAACGTCGGGGAATCCCCTTCAACTACGAGCAGTACTTC; CDR3aa: CASSKRRGIPFNYEQYF
abundance: .; j_gene: TRBJ1-4; v_gene: TRBV28; d_gene: .; CDR3nt: TGTGCCAGCAGTTTGCCTCAGGGTGATGAAAAACTGTTTTTT; CDR3aa: CASSLPQGDEKLFF
abundance: .; j_gene: TRBJ2-1; v_gene: TRBV4-2; d_gene: TRBD2; CDR3nt: TGTGCCAGCAGCCAAGAAGCGGGGGGGCTCAATGAGCAGTTCTTC; CDR3aa: CASSQEAGGLNEQFF
abundance: .; j_gene: TRBJ2-7; v_gene: TRBV5-6; d_gene: TRBD2; CDR3nt: TGTGCCAGCAGTTACCTATCCGGGACTAGCGGGAGAGAGCAGTACTTC; CDR3aa: CASSYLSGTSGREQYF
abundance: few; j_gene: TRBJ2-1; v_gene: TRBV28; d_gene: TRBD2; CDR3nt: TGTGCCAGCAGTTTAGTTCGCCTAGCGGGAGGAGTCTGGGCTTTGTTCTTC; CDR3aa: CASSLVRLAGGVWALFF
abundance: few; j_gene: TRBJ2-2; v_gene: TRBV18; d_gene: .; CDR3nt: TGTGCCAGCTCACAACAGGGTTTCGAGGAGCTGTTTTTT; CDR3aa: CASSQQGFEELFF
abundance: .; j_gene: TRBJ1-2; v_gene: TRBV2; d_gene: .; CDR3nt: TGTGCCAGCAGTGAGAGGACGGGGGCTAACTATGGCTACACCTTC; CDR3aa: CASSERTGANYGYTF
abundance: once; j_gene: TRBJ2-1; v_gene: TRBV30; d_gene: .; CDR3nt: TGTGCCTGGAGTGAGTACAGGGACGGAGAGCAGTTCTTC; CDR3aa: CAWSEYRDGEQFF
abundance: .; j_gene: TRBJ2-6; v_gene: TRBV7-9; d_gene: TRBD2; CDR3nt: TGTGCCAGCAGTCAAGTGGGGAGCGGGGCCAACGGCCTGACTTTC; CDR3aa: CASSQVGSGANGLTF
abundance: .; j_gene: TRBJ1-1; v_gene: TRBV28; d_gene: .; CDR3nt: TGTGCCAGCAGGCAGGGCCCAGGAAACACTGAAGCTTTCTTT; CDR3aa: CASRQGPGNTEAFF
abundance: .; j_gene: TRBJ1-1; v_gene: TRBV19; d_gene: .; CDR3nt: TGTGCCAGTAGTATTTCCCGGGCGGGTACTGAAGCTTTCTTT; CDR3aa: CASSISRAGTEAFF
abundance: few; j_gene: TRBJ2-3; v_gene: TRBV12-5; d_gene: TRBD1; CDR3nt: TGTGCTAGTGGTTTGGTCGGACAGGATCACACGCAGTATTTT; CDR3aa: CASGLVGQDHTQYF
abundance: once; j_gene: TRBJ2-7; v_gene: TRBV28; d_gene: .; CDR3nt: TGTGCCAGCAGTCCTTATGGGCAGGTCCCCTACGAGCAGTACTTC; CDR3aa: CASSPYGQVPYEQYF
abundance: .; j_gene: TRBJ2-7; v_gene: TRBV28; d_gene: TRBD1; CDR3nt: TGTGCCAGCAGGGGGACAGTTTACGAGCAGTACTTC; CDR3aa: CASRGTVYEQYF
abundance: .; j_gene: TRBJ2-1; v_gene: TRBV4-3; d_gene: .; CDR3nt: TGCGCCAGCAGCCCCGAACCTCAAATAGCGGACTCCTACAATGAGCAGTTCTTC; CDR3aa: CASSPEPQIADSYNEQFF
abundance: once; j_gene: TRBJ1-1; v_gene: TRBV2; d_gene: .; CDR3nt: TGTGCCAGCAAAAAGGGGTTGAAGACTGAAGCTTTCTTT; CDR3aa: CASKKGLKTEAFF
abundance: .; j_gene: TRBJ2-2; v_gene: TRBV5-5; d_gene: .; CDR3nt: TGTGCCAGCAGCTTCGGGCTAGCGACCGGGGAGCTGTTTTTT; CDR3aa: CASSFGLATGELFF
abundance: once; j_gene: TRBJ1-2; v_gene: TRBV28; d_gene: TRBD1; CDR3nt: TGTGCCAGCAGTTCAGGGGGTAACTATGGCTACACCTTC; CDR3aa: CASSSGGNYGYTF
abundance: .; j_gene: TRBJ2-1; v_gene: TRBV5-8; d_gene: TRBD2; CDR3nt: TGTGCCAGCAGCTTGGTCGGGAGGGCGGGTAATGAGCAGTTCTTC; CDR3aa: CASSLVGRAGNEQFF
abundance: few; j_gene: TRBJ2-7; v_gene: TRBV28; d_gene: .; CDR3nt: TGTGCCAGCAGTGAGACGGGATTTAGCTCCTACGAGCAGTACTTC; CDR3aa: CASSETGFSSYEQYF
abundance: .; j_gene: TRBJ1-4; v_gene: TRBV7-9; d_gene: TRBD1; CDR3nt: TGTGCCAGCAGCCTGCGGACAGGGATTGAAAAACTGTTTTTT; CDR3aa: CASSLRTGIEKLFF
abundance: few; j_gene: TRBJ1-1; v_gene: TRBV5-1; d_gene: .; CDR3nt: TGCGCCAGCAGCTTGGAAGGGGTTGGGGACACTGAAGCTTTCTTT; CDR3aa: CASSLEGVGDTEAFF